One and the same sample provided the 21 T cell receptor beta chains below, sequenced in a study of T cell repertoires in aging, cancer and after chemotherapy. Amplification of TCR beta used genomic DNA extracted from peripheral blood. Rearranged V-D-J TRB sequences were amplified with a mixed TRB-A/B primer pool. TCRdb independently ran MiXCR on the multiplex PCR reads; one entry per CDR3 protein. This repertoire shows 5,500 to 7,000 distinct CDR3 sequences, approximately 30% found once; its top ten account for approximately 4.1%. The source material was blood. The receptors derive from a human donor in good health.

To note about this clonotype: A read error may explain this, as a much larger clone is one base away. V and J are TRBV19 and TRBJ1-5, with 8 bases identical to TRBD1. The CDR3 runs to 15 residues. Germline CDR1 LNHDA, CDR2 SQIVND (reference sequence). DNA for the CDR3: TGTGCCAGTAGGATAGGGGACAGGAGCAATCAGCCCCAGCATTTT. This codes for CASRIGDRSNQPQHF.

This clonotype was observed a few times. V and J are TRBV5-1 and TRBJ1-4; 12 bases agree with TRBD1. Germline assignment: CDR1 SGHRS and CDR2 YFSETQ. V shed 3 bases and J 1 base; nucleotides not matched to a gene: 13. The CDR3 extends over 20 amino acids. In DNA form, the CDR3 reads TGCGCCAGCAGCTCCCCCGGGGGACAGGGGGCTCTGGGAACTAATGAAAAACTGTTTTTT. Residues: CASSSPGGQGALGTNEKLFF.

The chain links TRBV7-9 to TRBJ2-3; possible D gene TRBD2, 6 bases. CDR3 size: 16 residues. Trimming stripped 3 bases from V and 2 bases from J, with 15 bases between. Looked up from germline, CDR1 is SEHNR and CDR2 is FQNEAQ (reference sequence). This CDR3 is CASSFGGKRTTDTQYF. DNA for the CDR3: TGTGCCAGCAGCTTTGGGGGGAAAAGAACCACAGATACGCAGTATTTT.

V and J are TRBV19 and TRBJ2-3; 7 bases are a match to TRBD1. The CDR3 extends over 15 amino acids. Germline V gene sequence: CDR1 LNHDA, CDR2 SQIVND (reference sequence). Losses at the gene ends were 5 bases for V and 5 bases for J; bases not matched to a gene: 10. CDR3 sequence: CASSAGQAIRDTQYF. Written as DNA, the CDR3 is TGTGCCAGTAGTGCCGGACAGGCGATACGAGATACGCAGTATTTT.

This clonotype was picked up a small number of times. This chain joins TRBV11-3 and TRBJ2-1; 7 bases map to TRBD1. This CDR3 is built from 13 residues. J was trimmed by 6 bases and V by 5 bases; bases with no gene match: 4. Germline lookup yields CDR1 SGHNT and CDR2 YENEEA. This chain's CDR3 is CASSPGTVNEQFF. The CDR3 nucleotides are TGTGCCAGCAGCCCGGGGACAGTCAATGAGCAGTTCTTC.

The chain is built from TRBV12-3 or TRBV12-4 and TRBJ2-1; no reliable D call. With 3 bases removed from V and 6 bases from J, the gap between germline ends came to 3 bases. This CDR3 has 11 residues. The CDR3 spells CASSFINEQFF. Here the CDR3 DNA reads TGTGCCAGCAGTTTTATCAATGAGCAGTTCTTC.

This CDR3 reads CASSPGYGTGASEQFF. The CDR3 nucleotides are TGTGCCAGCAGCCCGGGGTATGGGACAGGGGCTTCGGAGCAGTTCTTC. The chain links TRBV7-9 to TRBJ2-1; 10 bases map to TRBD1. Trimming cost V 5 bases and J 10 bases; bases outside gene matches: 14. This CDR3 is 16 amino acids long. Germline V lookup: CDR1 SEHNR, CDR2 FQNEAQ (reference sequence).

V usage is TRBV30 and J usage is TRBJ1-5, with D perhaps matching TRBD1 (5 bases). CDR1 GTSNPN and CDR2 SVGIG come from the germline V gene (reference sequence). The CDR3 length is 14 residues. V was clipped by 1 base and J by 7 bases, with 14 bases between them. The CDR3 sequence is CAWSGDLWGQPQHF. In DNA, the CDR3 is TGTGCCTGGAGTGGGGACCTCTGGGGGCAGCCCCAGCATTTT.

This clonotype was observed a few times. The chain links TRBV20-1 to TRBJ2-3; D perhaps matches TRBD2 (6 bases). This CDR3 region has 15 residues. Germline loops: CDR1 DFQATT, CDR2 SNEGSKA (reference sequence). V lost 6 bases and J 2 bases, leaving 18 bases between the germline ends. This CDR3 is CSAPRGSVATDTQYF. CDR3 nucleotide sequence: TGCAGTGCCCCACGGGGGTCAGTTGCCACAGATACGCAGTATTTT.

This clonotype counts as large. V usage is TRBV19 and J usage is TRBJ2-7; perhaps TRBD1 as D (6 bases). Germline CDR1 and CDR2: LNHDA and SQIVND (reference sequence). The germline V and J ends were trimmed by 5 bases and 6 bases, with 11 bases remaining between them. The CDR3 has 12 amino acids. This CDR3 is CASSPRGLEQYF. CDR3 coding DNA: TGTGCCAGTAGTCCCAGGGGTCTCGAGCAGTACTTC.

The gene calls are TRBV6-2 or TRBV6-3 and TRBJ2-1, with TRBD2 matching over 9 bases. Germline V gene sequence: CDR1 MNHEY, CDR2 SVGEGT. The CDR3 extends over 16 amino acids. The V segment lost 4 bases and the J segment 1 base; nucleotides outside the gene matches: 5. CDR3 sequence reads: CASSFGLAFSYNEQFF. Here the CDR3 DNA reads TGTGCCAGCAGTTTCGGACTAGCGTTTTCCTACAATGAGCAGTTCTTC.

This clonotype has a single count. The gene calls are TRBV7-9 and TRBJ1-1; 7 positions agree with TRBD1. The V gene's germline CDR1 is SEHNR and CDR2 FQNEAQ (reference sequence). This CDR3 spans 16 amino acids. The ends lost 1 base at V and 5 bases at J; junction bases unmatched: 10. The DNA of the CDR3 is TGTGCCAGCAGCTTAGTAGTCGGGTCAGGGGGTACTGAAGCTTTCTTT. Translated, it gives CASSLVVGSGGTEAFF.

Judged by abundance, this clonotype is medium-sized (0.01 to 0.1%). The V call is TRBV30, the J call TRBJ2-1; D call uncertain. Germline assignment: CDR1 GTSNPN and CDR2 SVGIG (reference sequence). The CDR3 is made up of 11 amino acids. The chain's CDR3 is CVSDSYNEQFF. In DNA form, the CDR3 reads TGTGTCTCGGACTCCTACAATGAGCAGTTCTTC.

Remarks on this clonotype: At one end, the junction sequence differs from germline, possibly due to a read error. The V gene is TRBV5-1, the J gene TRBJ2-1; D gene unclear. CDR1 is SGHRS and CDR2 is YFSETQ in the germline V gene. The CDR3 spans 12 residues. The CDR3 sequence is CASSPSRSEQFF. The CDR3 region has the DNA TGTGCCAGCAGCCCAAGTCGTAGTGAGCAGTTCTTC.

With regard to this clonotype: It may be a read error: a sequence one base away is much more abundant. This rearrangement joins TRBV6-6 to TRBJ2-3; 10 nucleotides match TRBD1. Germline lookup yields CDR1 MNHNY and CDR2 SVGAGI (reference sequence). Trimming removed 8 bases from V and 2 bases from J; junction bases left unmatched: 13. The CDR3 is made up of 17 amino acids. The CDR3 coding sequence is TGTGCCAGCTCGCCGCTAGGGACAGGGGACGTCACAGATACGCAGTATTTT. Translation: CASSPLGTGDVTDTQYF.

The rearrangement joins TRBV30 to TRBJ2-5; D is unresolved. The CDR3 covers 13 residues. Germline V gives CDR1 GTSNPN, CDR2 SVGIG (reference sequence). V lost 0 bases and J 5 bases, leaving 10 bases between the germline ends. The CDR3 here is CAWSVRPQETQYF. The CDR3 nucleotides read TGTGCCTGGAGTGTTAGGCCACAGGAGACCCAGTACTTC.

This clonotype was picked up a small number of times. The chain combines TRBV20-1 with TRBJ2-3, with TRBD2 matching 8 bases. With 4 bases clipped from V and 2 bases from J, the junction kept 14 bases outside the gene matches. CDR3 length: 17 amino acids. Germline CDR1 reads DFQATT; CDR2 reads SNEGSKA (reference sequence). The CDR3, as DNA: TGCAGTGCTACCCGGGCGGGAGGCGGTAGATACACAGATACGCAGTATTTT. Protein product: CSATRAGGGRYTDTQYF.

The chain employs TRBV19 and TRBJ2-7; 8 bases line up with TRBD1. Unmatched junction bases numbered 6, after V lost 5 bases and J lost 6 bases. Germline values: CDR1 LNHDA, CDR2 SQIVND (reference sequence). This CDR3 is built from 13 residues. The CDR3 protein is CASSGPGTGEQYF. DNA for the CDR3: TGTGCCAGTAGTGGTCCCGGGACAGGCGAGCAGTACTTC.

This clonotype turned up a few times. This rearrangement joins TRBV28 to TRBJ2-1, with D unresolved. V lost 2 bases and J 10 bases, leaving 9 bases between the germline ends. Germline CDR1 reads MDHEN; CDR2 reads SYDVKM. The CDR3 consists of 12 residues. The CDR3 loop reads CASSLGAREQFF. The DNA of the CDR3 is TGTGCCAGCAGTTTAGGTGCCAGGGAGCAGTTCTTC.

The chain links TRBV5-1 to TRBJ2-3; 10 bases align to TRBD2. Germline CDR1 and CDR2: SGHRS and YFSETQ. The length of the CDR3 is 16 residues. The V gene end was trimmed by 4 bases and the J gene end by 3 bases; junction bases not matched to a gene: 8. The CDR3 DNA reads TGCGCCAGCAGCGGTGCCGGGACTAGCGATACAGATACGCAGTATTTT. Protein sequence: CASSGAGTSDTDTQYF.

This chain connects TRBV18 to TRBJ2-1, with 12 bases that match TRBD2. The CDR3 is made up of 16 amino acids. Germline V gene lookup returns CDR1 KGHSH and CDR2 LQKENI. Trimming took 4 bases from V and 5 from J; bases not matched to a gene: 6. The CDR3 loop reads CASSRLGLAGHNEQFF. As DNA, the CDR3 is TGTGCCAGCTCACGACTGGGACTAGCGGGCCACAATGAGCAGTTCTTC. Variable domain in full (rest from reference TRBV18 and TRBJ2-1): NAGVMQNPRHLVRRRGQEARLRCSPMKGHSHVYWYRQLPEEGLKFMVYLQKENIIDESGMPKERFSAEFPKEGPSILRIQQVVRGDSAAYFCASSRLGLAGHNEQFFGPGTRLTVL.